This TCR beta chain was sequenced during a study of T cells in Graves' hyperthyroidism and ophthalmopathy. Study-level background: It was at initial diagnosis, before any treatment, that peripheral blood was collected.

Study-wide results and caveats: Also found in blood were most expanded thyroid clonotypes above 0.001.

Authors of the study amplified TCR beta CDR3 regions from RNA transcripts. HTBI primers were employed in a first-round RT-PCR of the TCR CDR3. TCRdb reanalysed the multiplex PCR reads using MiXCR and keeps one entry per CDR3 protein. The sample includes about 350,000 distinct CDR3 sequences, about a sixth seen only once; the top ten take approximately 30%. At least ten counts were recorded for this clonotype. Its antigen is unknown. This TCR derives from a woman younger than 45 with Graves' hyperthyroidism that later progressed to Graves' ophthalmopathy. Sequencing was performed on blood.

Here the CDR3 reads CASSPPWASGRSDTQYF. For the CDR3, the DNA is TGTGCCAGCTCACCACCTTGGGCTAGCGGGAGGTCAGATACGCAGTATTTT. The chain combines TRBV18 with TRBJ2-3; 11 bases match TRBD2. Germline trimming cut 0 bases from V and 4 bases from J; bases unmatched to any gene: 6. The germline V gene has CDR1 KGHSH and CDR2 LQKENI. This CDR3 spans 17 amino acids.